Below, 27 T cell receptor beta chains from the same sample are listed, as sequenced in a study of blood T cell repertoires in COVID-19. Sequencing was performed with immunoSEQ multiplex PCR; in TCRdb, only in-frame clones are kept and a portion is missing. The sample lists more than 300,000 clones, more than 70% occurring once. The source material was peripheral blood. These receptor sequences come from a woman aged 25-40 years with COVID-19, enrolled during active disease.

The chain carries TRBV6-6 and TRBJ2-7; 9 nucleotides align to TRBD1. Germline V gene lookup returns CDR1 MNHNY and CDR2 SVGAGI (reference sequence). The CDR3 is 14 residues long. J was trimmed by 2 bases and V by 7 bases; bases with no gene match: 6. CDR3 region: CASTTDRGAYEQYF. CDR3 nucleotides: TGTGCCAGCACTACAGACAGGGGGGCCTACGAGCAGTACTTC.

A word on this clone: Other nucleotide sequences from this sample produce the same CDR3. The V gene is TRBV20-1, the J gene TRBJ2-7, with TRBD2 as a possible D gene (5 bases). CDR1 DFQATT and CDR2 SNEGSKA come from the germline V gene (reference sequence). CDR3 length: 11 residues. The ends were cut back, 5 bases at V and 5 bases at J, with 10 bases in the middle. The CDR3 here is CSASLAHEQYF. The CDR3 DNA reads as TGCAGTGCTTCTTTAGCGCACGAGCAGTACTTC.

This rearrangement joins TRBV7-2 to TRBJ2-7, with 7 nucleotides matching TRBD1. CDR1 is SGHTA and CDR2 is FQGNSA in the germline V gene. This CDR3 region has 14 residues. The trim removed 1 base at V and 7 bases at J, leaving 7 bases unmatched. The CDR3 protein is CASSLEGGPREQYF. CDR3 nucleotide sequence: TGTGCCAGCAGCTTAGAAGGGGGCCCGAGGGAGCAGTACTTC.

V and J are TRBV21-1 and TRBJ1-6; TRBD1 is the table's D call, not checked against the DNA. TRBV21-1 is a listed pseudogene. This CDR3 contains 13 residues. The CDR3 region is CASSPTGNSPLHF. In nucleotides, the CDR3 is TGTGCCAGCAGCCCAACAGGTAATTCACCCCTCCACTTT.

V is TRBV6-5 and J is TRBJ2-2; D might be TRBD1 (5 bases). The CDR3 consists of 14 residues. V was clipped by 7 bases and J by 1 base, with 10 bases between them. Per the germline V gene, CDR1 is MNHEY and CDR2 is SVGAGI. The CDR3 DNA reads TGTGCCAGCACCAATCAGGGGAACACCGGGGAGCTGTTTTTT. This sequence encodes CASTNQGNTGELFF.

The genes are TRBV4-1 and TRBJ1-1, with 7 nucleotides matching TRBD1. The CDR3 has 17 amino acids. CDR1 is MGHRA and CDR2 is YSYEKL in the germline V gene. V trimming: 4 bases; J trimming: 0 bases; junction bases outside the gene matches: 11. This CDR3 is CASSRGTARGLNTEAFF. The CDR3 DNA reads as TGCGCCAGCAGCCGGGGGACAGCTAGGGGGCTGAACACTGAAGCTTTCTTT.

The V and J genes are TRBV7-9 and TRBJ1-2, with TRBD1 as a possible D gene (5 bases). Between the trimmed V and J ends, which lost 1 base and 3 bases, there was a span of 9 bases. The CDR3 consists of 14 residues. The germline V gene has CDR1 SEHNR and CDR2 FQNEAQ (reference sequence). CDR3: CASSLGRGDYGYTF. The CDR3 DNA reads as TGTGCCAGCAGCTTAGGCCGGGGGGACTATGGCTACACCTTC.

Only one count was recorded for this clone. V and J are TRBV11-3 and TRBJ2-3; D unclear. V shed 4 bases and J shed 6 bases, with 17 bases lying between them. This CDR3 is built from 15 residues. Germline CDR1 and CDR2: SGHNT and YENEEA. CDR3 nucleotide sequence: TGTGCCAGCAGCTCTGGCCGGGTTTCCGGGGATACGCAGTATTTT. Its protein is CASSSGRVSGDTQYF.

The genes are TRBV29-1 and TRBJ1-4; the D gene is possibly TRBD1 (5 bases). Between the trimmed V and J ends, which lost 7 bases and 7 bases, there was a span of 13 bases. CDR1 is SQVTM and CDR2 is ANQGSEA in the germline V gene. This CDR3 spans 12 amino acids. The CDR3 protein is CSGVLRGEKLFF. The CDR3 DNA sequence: TGCAGCGGCGTCTTAAGGGGTGAAAAACTGTTTTTT.

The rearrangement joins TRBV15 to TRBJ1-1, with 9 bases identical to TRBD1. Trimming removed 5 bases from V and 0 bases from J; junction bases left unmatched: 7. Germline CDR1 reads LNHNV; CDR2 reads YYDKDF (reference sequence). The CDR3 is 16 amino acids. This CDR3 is CATSPGTGRLNTEAFF. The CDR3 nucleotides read TGTGCCACCAGCCCAGGGACAGGGAGGTTGAACACTGAAGCTTTCTTT. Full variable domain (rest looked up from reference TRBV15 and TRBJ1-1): DAMVIQNPRYQVTQFGKPVTLSCSQTLNHNVMYWYQQKSSQAPKLLFHYYDKDFNNEADTPDNFQSRRPNTSFCFLDIRSPGLGDTAMYLCATSPGTGRLNTEAFFGQGTRLTVV.

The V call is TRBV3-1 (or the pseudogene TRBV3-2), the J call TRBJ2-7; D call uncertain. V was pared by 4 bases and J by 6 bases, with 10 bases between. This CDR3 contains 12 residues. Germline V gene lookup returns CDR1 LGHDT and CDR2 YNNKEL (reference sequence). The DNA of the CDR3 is TGTGCCAGCAGCCTGTCTAGAGCCGAGCAGTACTTC. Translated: CASSLSRAEQYF.

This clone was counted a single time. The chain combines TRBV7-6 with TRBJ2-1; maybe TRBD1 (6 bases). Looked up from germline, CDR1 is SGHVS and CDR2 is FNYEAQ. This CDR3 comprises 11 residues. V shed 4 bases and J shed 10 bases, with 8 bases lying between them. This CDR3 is CASSWGREQFF. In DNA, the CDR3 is TGTGCCAGCAGCTGGGGGCGGGAGCAGTTCTTC. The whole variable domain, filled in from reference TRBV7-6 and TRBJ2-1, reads GAGVSQSPRYKVTKRGQDVALRCDPISGHVSLYWYRQALGQGPEFLTYFNYEAQQDKSGLPNDRFSAERPEGSISTLTIQRTEQRDSAMYRCASSWGREQFFGPGTRLTVL.

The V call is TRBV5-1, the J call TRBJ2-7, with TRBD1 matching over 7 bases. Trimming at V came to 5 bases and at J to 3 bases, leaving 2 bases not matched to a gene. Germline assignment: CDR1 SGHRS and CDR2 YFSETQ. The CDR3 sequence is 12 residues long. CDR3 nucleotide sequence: TGCGCCAGCAGTCGGGACAGCTACGAGCAGTACTTC. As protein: CASSRDSYEQYF.

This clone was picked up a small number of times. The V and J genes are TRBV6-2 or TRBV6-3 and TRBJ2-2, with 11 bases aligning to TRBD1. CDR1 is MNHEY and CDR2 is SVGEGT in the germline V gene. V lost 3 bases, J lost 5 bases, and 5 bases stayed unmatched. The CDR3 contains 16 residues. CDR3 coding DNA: TGTGCCAGCAGTTATGGACAGGGGGCGCGGACCGGGGAGCTGTTTTTT. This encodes CASSYGQGARTGELFF.

The DNA for the CDR3 is TGCAGCGCCGGATGGACAGGGATAGGGGAGCTGTTTTTT. It is translated as CSAGWTGIGELFF. The chain couples TRBV29-1 to TRBJ2-2; 8 bases are shared with TRBD1. V lost 7 bases and J lost 8; bases outside the gene matches: 9. Germline lookup yields CDR1 SQVTM and CDR2 ANQGSEA. CDR3 length: 13 amino acids.

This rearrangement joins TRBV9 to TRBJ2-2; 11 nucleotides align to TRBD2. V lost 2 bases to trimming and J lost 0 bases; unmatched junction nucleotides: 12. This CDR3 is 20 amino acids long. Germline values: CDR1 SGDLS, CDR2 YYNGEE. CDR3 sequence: CASSVRPRTSGFANTGELFF. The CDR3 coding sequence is TGTGCCAGCAGCGTCCGCCCCCGGACTAGCGGGTTCGCGAACACCGGGGAGCTGTTTTTT.

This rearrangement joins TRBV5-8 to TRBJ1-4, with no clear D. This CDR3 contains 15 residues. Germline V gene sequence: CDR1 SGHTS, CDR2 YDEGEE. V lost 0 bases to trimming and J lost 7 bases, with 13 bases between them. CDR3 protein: CASSLGTQVAEKLFF. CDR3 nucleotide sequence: TGTGCCAGCAGCTTGGGCACACAAGTGGCTGAAAAACTGTTTTTT.

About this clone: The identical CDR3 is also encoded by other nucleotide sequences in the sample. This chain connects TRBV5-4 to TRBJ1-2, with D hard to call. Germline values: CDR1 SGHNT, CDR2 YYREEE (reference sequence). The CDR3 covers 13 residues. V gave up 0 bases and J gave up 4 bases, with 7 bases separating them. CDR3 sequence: CASSLGGGYGYTF. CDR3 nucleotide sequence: TGTGCCAGCAGCTTGGGAGGAGGCTATGGCTACACCTTC.

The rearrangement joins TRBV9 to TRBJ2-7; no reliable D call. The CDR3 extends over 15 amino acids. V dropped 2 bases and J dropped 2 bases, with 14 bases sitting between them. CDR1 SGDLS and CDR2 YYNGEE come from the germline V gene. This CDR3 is CASSVTTLQAYEQYF. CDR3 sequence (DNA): TGTGCCAGCAGCGTGACGACTCTCCAAGCCTACGAGCAGTACTTC. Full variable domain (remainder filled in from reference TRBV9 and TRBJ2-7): DSGVTQTPKHLITATGQRVTLRCSPRSGDLSVYWYQQSLDQGLQFLIQYYNGEERAKGNILERFSAQQFPDLHSELNLSSLELGDSALYFCASSVTTLQAYEQYFGPGTRLTVT.

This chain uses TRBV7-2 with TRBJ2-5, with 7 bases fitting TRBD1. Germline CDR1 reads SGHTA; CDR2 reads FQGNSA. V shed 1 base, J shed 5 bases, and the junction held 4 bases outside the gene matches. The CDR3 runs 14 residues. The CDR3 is CASSLVSTGETQYF. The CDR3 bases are TGTGCCAGCAGCTTAGTCTCGACAGGGGAGACCCAGTACTTC.

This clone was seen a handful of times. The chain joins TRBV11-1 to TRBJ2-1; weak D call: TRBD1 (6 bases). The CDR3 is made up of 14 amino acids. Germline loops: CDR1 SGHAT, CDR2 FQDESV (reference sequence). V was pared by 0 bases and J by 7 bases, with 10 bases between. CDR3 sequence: CASSLAWQGNEQFF. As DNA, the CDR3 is TGTGCCAGCAGCTTAGCGTGGCAGGGGAATGAGCAGTTCTTC.

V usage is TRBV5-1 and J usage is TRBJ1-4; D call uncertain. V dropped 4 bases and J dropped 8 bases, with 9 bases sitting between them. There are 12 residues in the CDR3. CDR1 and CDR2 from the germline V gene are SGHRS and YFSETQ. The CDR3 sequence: CASSPAGEKLFF. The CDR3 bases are TGCGCCAGCAGCCCGGCGGGGGAAAAACTGTTTTTT. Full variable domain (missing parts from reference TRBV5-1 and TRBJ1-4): KAGVTQTPRYLIKTRGQQVTLSCSPISGHRSVSWYQQTPGQGLQFLFEYFSETQRNKGNFPGRFSGRQFSNSRSEMNVSTLELGDSALYLCASSPAGEKLFFGSGTQLSVL.

This CDR3 reads CASSDWEEGQPQHF. The CDR3 nucleotides read TGTGCCAGCAGCGACTGGGAAGAGGGTCAGCCCCAGCATTTT. This chain connects TRBV2 to TRBJ1-5; no definite D call. Trimming left V 6 bases short and J 6 bases short, with 15 bases between. In germline, CDR1 is SNHLY, CDR2 FYNNEI. The CDR3 totals 14 residues.

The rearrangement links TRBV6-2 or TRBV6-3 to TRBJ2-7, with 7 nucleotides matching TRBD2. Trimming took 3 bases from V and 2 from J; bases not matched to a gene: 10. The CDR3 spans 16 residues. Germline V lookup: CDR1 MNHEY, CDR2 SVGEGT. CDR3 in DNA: TGTGCCAGCAGTTATTCTATCAGCGGGGCCCCCTACGAGCAGTACTTC. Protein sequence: CASSYSISGAPYEQYF.

The CDR3 sequence is CAWSYGNEQFF. The CDR3, as DNA: TGTGCCTGGAGTTACGGGAATGAGCAGTTCTTC. The chain carries TRBV30 and TRBJ2-1, with D uncertain. V lost 2 bases and J 7 bases, leaving 6 bases between the germline ends. CDR3 length: 11 amino acids. Per the germline V gene, CDR1 is GTSNPN and CDR2 is SVGIG (reference sequence). The entire variable domain, with the rest obtained from reference TRBV30 and TRBJ2-1, is as follows: SQTIHQWPATLVQPVGSPLSLECTVEGTSNPNLYWYRQAAGRGLQLLFYSVGIGQISSEVPQNLSASRPQDRQFILSSKKLLLSDSGFYLCAWSYGNEQFFGPGTRLTVL.

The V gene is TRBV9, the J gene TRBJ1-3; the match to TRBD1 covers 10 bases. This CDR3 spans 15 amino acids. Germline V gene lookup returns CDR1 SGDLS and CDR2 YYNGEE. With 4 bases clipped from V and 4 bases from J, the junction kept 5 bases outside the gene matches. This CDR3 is CASSFGTGAGNTIYF. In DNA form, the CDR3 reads TGTGCCAGCAGCTTCGGGACAGGGGCCGGAAACACCATATATTTT.

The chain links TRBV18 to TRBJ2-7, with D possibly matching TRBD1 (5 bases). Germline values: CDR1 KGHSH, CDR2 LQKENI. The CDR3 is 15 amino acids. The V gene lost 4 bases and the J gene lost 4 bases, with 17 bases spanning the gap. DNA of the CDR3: TGTGCCAGCTCACTCAGCCAAGGCAGGGAATACGAGCAGTACTTC. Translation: CASSLSQGREYEQYF.